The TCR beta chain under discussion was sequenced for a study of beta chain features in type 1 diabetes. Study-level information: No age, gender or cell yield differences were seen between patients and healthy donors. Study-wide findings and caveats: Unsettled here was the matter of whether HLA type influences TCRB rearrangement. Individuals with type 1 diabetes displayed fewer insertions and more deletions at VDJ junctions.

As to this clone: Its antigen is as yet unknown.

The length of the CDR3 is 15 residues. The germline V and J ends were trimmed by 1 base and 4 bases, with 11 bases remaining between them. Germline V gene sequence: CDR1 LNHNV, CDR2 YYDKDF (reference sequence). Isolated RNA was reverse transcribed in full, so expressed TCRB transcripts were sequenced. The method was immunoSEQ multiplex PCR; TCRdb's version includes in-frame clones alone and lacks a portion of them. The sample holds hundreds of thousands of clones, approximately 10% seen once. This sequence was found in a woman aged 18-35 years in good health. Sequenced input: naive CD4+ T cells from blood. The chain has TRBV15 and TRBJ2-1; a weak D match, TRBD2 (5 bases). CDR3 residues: CATSRADLPYNEQFF. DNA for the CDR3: TGTGCCACCAGCAGAGCGGACTTACCTTACAATGAGCAGTTCTTC. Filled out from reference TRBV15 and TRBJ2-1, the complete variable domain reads DAMVIQNPRYQVTQFGKPVTLSCSQTLNHNVMYWYQQKSSQAPKLLFHYYDKDFNNEADTPDNFQSRRPNTSFCFLDIRSPGLGDTAMYLCATSRADLPYNEQFFGPGTRLTVL.